Shown below are 16 T cell receptor beta chains from a single sample sequenced in a study of identical twins. TCRdb called the 5' RACE reads again in MiXCR, with one record for every CDR3 protein. The sample carries a few hundred thousand distinct CDR3 sequences, around 6.5% recorded once. This sample also belongs to another study, concerning T cells expressing NK-cell markers.

Sequencing was done on a sample of CD8+ T cells sorted from blood. The receptors originated from a woman in her late teens or twenties in good health.

This chain joins TRBV29-1 and TRBJ2-7, with D perhaps matching TRBD1 (6 bases). The V and J ends lost 8 bases and 7 bases respectively, with 18 bases between them. CDR3 size: 12 residues. Germline assignment: CDR1 SQVTM and CDR2 ANQGSEA. The CDR3: CSSGQSAREQYF. The CDR3, as DNA: TGCAGCTCCGGACAGTCCGCCCGGGAGCAGTACTTC.

This clonotype was counted only a few times. The DNA for the CDR3 is TGTGCCAGCAGCTCAAGACTGGTGGGGACCTACGAGCAGTACTTC. Protein product: CASSSRLVGTYEQYF. V usage is TRBV7-9 and J usage is TRBJ2-7, with D unclear. CDR1 is SEHNR and CDR2 is FQNEAQ in the germline V gene (reference sequence). V lost 4 bases and J lost 2, with 15 bases in between. The CDR3 is 15 residues long.

The table lists this clonotype with a few counts. The rearrangement links TRBV5-1 to TRBJ1-3; D call uncertain. Germline-derived CDR1 and CDR2 are SGHRS and YFSETQ. This CDR3 comprises 16 residues. V was cut by 0 bases and J by 2 bases, with 12 bases left in between. CDR3 sequence: CASSLEGGITGNTIYF. CDR3 bases: TGCGCCAGCAGCTTGGAGGGAGGGATTACTGGAAACACCATATATTTT.

This clonotype was seen ten or more times. The gene calls are TRBV7-8 and TRBJ1-5; no definite D call. V was pared by 2 bases and J by 1 base, with 9 bases between. The CDR3 has 15 amino acids. Germline V lookup: CDR1 SGHVS, CDR2 FQNEAQ. The CDR3 region has the DNA TGTGCCAGCAGCTTAACCCTCAACAGCAATCAGCCCCAGCATTTT. Encoded protein: CASSLTLNSNQPQHF.

The chain links TRBV10-2 to TRBJ2-7; TRBD2 matches 13 bases. The V and J ends lost 7 bases and 3 bases, in that order; junction bases with no gene match: 12. Germline CDR1 reads WSHSY; CDR2 reads SAAADI. The length of the CDR3 is 17 residues. Here the CDR3 DNA reads TGCGCCAGCACCCCTAAGGGGACTAGCGGGACGATCTACGAGCAGTACTTC. This encodes CASTPKGTSGTIYEQYF.

This clonotype was counted between two and nine times. The rearrangement links TRBV4-1 to TRBJ1-2; 8 bases agree with TRBD1. CDR1 and CDR2 (germline): MGHRA, YSYEKL. This CDR3 region has 16 residues. The V gene end was trimmed by 4 bases and the J gene end by 4 bases; junction bases not matched to a gene: 11. The CDR3 bases are TGCGCCAGCAGCCCCGAAGGACAGGGCACCGGCTATGGCTACACCTTC. This translates into CASSPEGQGTGYGYTF.

Only a few counts were recorded for this clonotype. The chain carries TRBV7-2 and TRBJ1-5, with D maybe TRBD1 (5 bases). The CDR3 has 15 residues. Between the trimmed V and J ends, which lost 2 bases and 4 bases, there was a span of 12 bases. Germline values: CDR1 SGHTA, CDR2 FQGNSA. CDR3 in DNA: TGTGCCAGCAGCTTAACAGGAGGTCGGAATCAGCCCCAGCATTTT. Translating gives CASSLTGGRNQPQHF. Filled out from reference TRBV7-2 and TRBJ1-5, the complete variable domain reads GAGVSQSPSNKVTEKGKDVELRCDPISGHTALYWYRQSLGQGLEFLIYFQGNSAPDKSGLPSDRFSAERTGGSVSTLTIQRTQQEDSAVYLCASSLTGGRNQPQHFGDGTRLSIL.

Many counts were recorded for this clonotype. The rearrangement links TRBV12-3 or TRBV12-4 to TRBJ1-1, with D possibly matching TRBD1 (6 bases). Trimming took off 6 bases at V and 11 bases at J, with 16 bases between the two ends. The CDR3 runs 12 residues. This CDR3 is CASRPPMGAAFF. CDR3 DNA: TGTGCCAGCAGGCCACCAATGGGGGCGGCTTTCTTT.

Regarding this clonotype: Mismatch with germline at one junction end may stem from a read error. The gene calls are TRBV18 and TRBJ2-1; the D is unclear. Looked up from germline, CDR1 is KGHSH and CDR2 is LQKENI. The CDR3 is 12 amino acids. The CDR3 loop reads CASSSKNNEQFF. DNA of the CDR3: TGTGCCAGCTCATCAAAAAACAACGAGCAGTTCTTC. Filled out from reference TRBV18 and TRBJ2-1, the complete variable domain reads NAGVMQNPRHLVRRRGQEARLRCSPMKGHSHVYWYRQLPEEGLKFMVYLQKENIIDESGMPKERFSAEFPKEGPSILRIQQVVRGDSAAYFCASSSKNNEQFFGPGTRLTVL.

This clonotype was counted only a few times. This rearrangement joins TRBV5-1 to TRBJ2-7; D gene ambiguous. Germline values: CDR1 SGHRS, CDR2 YFSETQ. With 4 bases removed from V and 2 bases from J, the gap between germline ends came to 16 bases. The CDR3 totals 15 residues. CDR3 bases: TGCGCCAGCAGCCTAACATCCAGTGTCACCTACGAGCAGTACTTC. Its translation: CASSLTSSVTYEQYF.

This sequence joins TRBV9 and TRBJ2-7, with no clear D. Trimming took off 0 bases at V and 2 bases at J, with 9 bases between the two ends. Germline CDR1 is SGDLS and CDR2 is YYNGEE. The CDR3 loop spans 14 amino acids. DNA of the CDR3: TGTGCCAGCAGCGTAGGCCCAGAGCCCTACGAGCAGTACTTC. Its translation is CASSVGPEPYEQYF.

This clonotype was picked up a small number of times. V usage is TRBV10-3 and J usage is TRBJ1-1; 9 nucleotides agree with TRBD1. The CDR3 is 14 amino acids. Trimming removed 3 bases from V and 3 bases from J; junction bases left unmatched: 2. The V gene's germline CDR1 is ENHRY and CDR2 SYGVKD. CDR3: CAISDDRGDTEAFF. CDR3 in DNA: TGTGCCATCAGTGACGACAGGGGGGACACTGAAGCTTTCTTT.

This clonotype showed up just a few times. The chain uses TRBV21-1 and TRBJ2-1. TRBV21-1 is recorded as a pseudogene. The CDR3 sequence is 15 residues long. The chain's CDR3 is CASSKVGSSYNEQFF. CDR3 nucleotides: TGTGCCAGCAGCAAAGTAGGGAGCTCCTACAATGAGCAGTTCTTC.

The CDR3: CASRGGGYTF. CDR3 coding DNA: TGTGCCAGCAGGGGTGGTGGCTACACCTTC. J is TRBJ1-2 and V is TRBV2; D remains unclear. The CDR3 has 10 residues. With 6 bases removed from V and 7 bases from J, the gap between germline ends came to 6 bases. CDR1 and CDR2 (germline): SNHLY, FYNNEI.

For this clonotype: Germline is not matched at one junction end, which may reflect a read error. The rearrangement joins TRBV27 to TRBJ2-7; TRBD2 aligns across 13 bases. Germline V gene sequence: CDR1 MNHEY, CDR2 SMNVEV (reference sequence). This CDR3 has 15 residues. The CDR3 spells CACSTRTSGSFEQYF. CDR3 DNA sequence: TGTGCCTGCAGTACTCGGACTAGCGGGAGCTTCGAGCAGTACTTC.

The rearrangement joins TRBV20-1 to TRBJ1-5; 8 bases match TRBD1. Germline V gene lookup returns CDR1 DFQATT and CDR2 SNEGSKA (reference sequence). The CDR3 is made up of 16 amino acids. V shed 1 base and J 2 bases; nucleotides not matched to a gene: 7. CDR3 bases: TGCAGTGCTAGAGGCAGGGGGCTTAGCGGCAATCAGCCCCAGCATTTT. Its protein product is CSARGRGLSGNQPQHF.